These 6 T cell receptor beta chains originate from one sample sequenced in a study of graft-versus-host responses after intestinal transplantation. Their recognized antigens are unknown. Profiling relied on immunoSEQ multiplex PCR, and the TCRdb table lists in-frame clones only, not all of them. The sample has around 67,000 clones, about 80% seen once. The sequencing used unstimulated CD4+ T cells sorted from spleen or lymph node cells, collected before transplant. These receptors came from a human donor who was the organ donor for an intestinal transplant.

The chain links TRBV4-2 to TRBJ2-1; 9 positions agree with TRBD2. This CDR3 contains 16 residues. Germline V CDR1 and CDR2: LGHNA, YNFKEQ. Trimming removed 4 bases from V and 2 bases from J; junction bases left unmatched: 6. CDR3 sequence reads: CASSRLAEVPYNEQFF. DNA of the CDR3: TGTGCCAGCAGCCGACTAGCGGAAGTTCCCTACAATGAGCAGTTCTTC.

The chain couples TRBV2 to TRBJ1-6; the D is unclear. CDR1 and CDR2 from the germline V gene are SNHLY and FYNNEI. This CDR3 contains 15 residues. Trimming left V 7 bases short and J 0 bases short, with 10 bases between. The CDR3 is CASTSTSSYNSPLHF. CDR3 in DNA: TGTGCCAGCACCTCAACGAGCTCCTATAATTCACCCCTCCACTTT.

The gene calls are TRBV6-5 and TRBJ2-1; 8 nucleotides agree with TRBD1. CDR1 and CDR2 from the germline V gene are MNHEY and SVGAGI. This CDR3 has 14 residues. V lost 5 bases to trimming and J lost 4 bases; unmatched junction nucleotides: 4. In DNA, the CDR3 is TGTGCCAGCAGTGCAGACAGGGGTTACAATGAGCAGTTCTTC. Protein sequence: CASSADRGYNEQFF.

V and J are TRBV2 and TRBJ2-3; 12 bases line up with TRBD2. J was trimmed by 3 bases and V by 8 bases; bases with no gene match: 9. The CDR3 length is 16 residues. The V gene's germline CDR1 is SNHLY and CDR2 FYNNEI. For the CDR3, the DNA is TGTGCCAGCTCCGCAACCGGACTAGCGGGAACAGATACGCAGTATTTT. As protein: CASSATGLAGTDTQYF.

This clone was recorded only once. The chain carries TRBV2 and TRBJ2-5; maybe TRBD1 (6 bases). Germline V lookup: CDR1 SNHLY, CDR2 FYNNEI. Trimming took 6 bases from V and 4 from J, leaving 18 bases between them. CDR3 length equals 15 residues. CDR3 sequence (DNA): TGTGCCAGCAGCGGCCTTCAGGGGCTCGGAGAGACCCAGTACTTC. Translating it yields CASSGLQGLGETQYF.

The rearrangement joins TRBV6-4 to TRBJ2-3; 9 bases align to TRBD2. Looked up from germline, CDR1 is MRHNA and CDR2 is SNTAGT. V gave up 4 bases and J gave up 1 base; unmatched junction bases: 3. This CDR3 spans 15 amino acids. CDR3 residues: CASSVLAGGTDTQYF. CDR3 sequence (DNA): TGTGCCAGCAGTGTTTTAGCGGGGGGCACAGATACGCAGTATTTT.